These T cell receptor beta chains were read from a single sample in a study of OX40 agonist ivuxolimab in advanced cancers. Some clones are missing from TCRdb's copy, which holds only in-frame ones; the method was immunoSEQ multiplex PCR. The sample lists about 81,000 clones, more than 75% occurring once. Sequenced material: CD4+ or CD8+ T cells sorted from blood, taken in a trial of the OX40 agonist ivuxolimab. The source of these receptors is an adult with an advanced solid tumor such as melanoma, head and neck, liver or kidney cancer. The conserved cysteine and the conserved F or W are not part of the CDR3 here.

j_call v_call cdr3_aa
TRBJ2-5 TRBV12-5 ASAYLETQY
TRBJ1-1 TRBV6-1 ASNRQGTTEAF
TRBJ2-1 TRBV7-7 ASSQGQPNEQF
TRBJ2-7 TRBV5-6 ASSLQGASYEQY
TRBJ1-1 TRBV18 ASLQGQNTEAF
TRBJ1-2 TRBV4-2 ASSRRQSDGYT
TRBJ2-7 TRBV28 ASSTPGDFYEQY
TRBJ1-6 TRBV4-3 ASSQLHIAYNSPLH
TRBJ1-3 TRBV5-5 ASSTGQGDSGNTIY
TRBJ1-2 TRBV4-2 ASSQDPLVGGYT
TRBJ2-1 TRBV5-1 ASSLAPFSHEQF
TRBJ1-3 TRBV7-9 ASSLLQGAGNTIY